This T cell receptor (beta chain) derives from a study of T cells in Graves' hyperthyroidism and ophthalmopathy. This clonotype was counted many times. The CDR3 covers 15 residues. V dropped 7 bases and J dropped 4; count of bases not matched to a gene: 10. The V gene's germline CDR1 is MNHNS and CDR2 SASEGT. RNA transcripts gave rise to amplified TCR beta CDR3 regions. A first-round RT-PCR of the TCR CDR3 used the HTBI primer set. A single record per CDR3 protein comes from TCRdb applying MiXCR to the multiplex PCR reads. The sample comprises 400,000 to 500,000 distinct CDR3 sequences, 14% to 15% of which are singletons, and about 13% rests with the top ten.

This receptor was obtained from a man between 18 and 29 years old with Graves' ophthalmopathy. Sequenced material: blood. This chain joins TRBV6-1 and TRBJ2-1; 7 bases fit TRBD2. In DNA form, the CDR3 reads TGTGCCAGCAAGTTGGGCGGGAGTGGTTACAATGAGCAGTTCTTC. The encoded protein is CASKLGGSGYNEQFF.